Listed here is a single TCR beta chain. Produced via immunoSEQ multiplex PCR; TCRdb's table is partial and in-frame only. The repertoire holds around 25,000 clones, with around four fifths as singletons. The V and J ends lost 5 bases and 2 bases respectively, with 4 bases between them. This CDR3 comprises 11 residues. Germline CDR1 and CDR2: SEHNR and FQNEAQ (reference sequence). This sample's time point: cycle 4 day 1 (C4D1), after five to seven weeks of nivolumab. The patients all showed relapse after autologous stem cell transplantation, while their brentuximab vedotin exposure varied. These data are taken from a study of PD-1 blockade in classical Hodgkin lymphoma.

The chain recombines TRBV7-9 with TRBJ2-7; D gene ambiguous. This clonotype was sampled from a human donor with classical Hodgkin lymphoma. The sequencing used peripheral blood mononuclear cells (PBMCs), collected before the fourth cycle of nivolumab. This CDR3 is CASSATYEQYF. CDR3 DNA sequence: TGTGCCAGCAGCGCGACCTACGAGCAGTACTTC.